This T cell receptor beta chain derives from a study of OX40 agonist ivuxolimab in advanced cancers. CDR1 MNHEY and CDR2 SMNVEV come from the germline V gene (reference sequence). V shed 0 bases and J shed 2 bases, with 7 bases lying between them. The CDR3 covers 14 residues. Libraries were prepared by immunoSEQ multiplex PCR; TCRdb keeps only in-frame clonotypes and omits some of them. The sample includes tens of thousands of clones, roughly 78% of them seen just once. The input for sequencing was CD4+ or CD8+ T cells sorted from blood, taken in a trial of the OX40 agonist ivuxolimab. The J gene is TRBJ1-1, the V gene TRBV27; perhaps TRBD1 as D (5 bases). The source of this sequence is an adult with an advanced solid tumor such as melanoma, head and neck, liver or kidney cancer. CDR3 nucleotide sequence: TGTGCCAGCAGTTTATCGGGGGGTAACACTGAAGCTTTCTTT. Translating it yields CASSLSGGNTEAFF.